The source of this T cell receptor beta chain is a study of T cells in Graves' hyperthyroidism and ophthalmopathy. Study outcomes and limitations: Most thyroid clonotypes expanded above 0.001 appeared in blood too. The model's output predicted ophthalmopathy at a median of approximately 6.5 months prior to onset.

For Graves' hyperthyroidism to be stable, ophthalmopathy could not progress within 18 months. The study enrolled patients aged 18 to 65 with newly diagnosed hyperthyroidism of under 2 months' duration. The sample holds many counts of this clonotype. No antigen is known for it. Trimming removed 3 bases from V and 3 bases from J, with 8 bases in between. The germline V gene encodes CDR1 DFQATT and CDR2 SNEGSKA (reference sequence). The CDR3 is 12 residues long. TCR beta CDR3 regions were amplified from RNA. RT-PCR in the first round (using the HTBI primer set) targeted the TCR CDR3. A single record per CDR3 protein comes from TCRdb applying MiXCR to the multiplex PCR reads. Here the sample spans over 700,000 distinct CDR3 sequences, around 39% being singletons.

The J gene is TRBJ1-2, the V gene TRBV20-1; D remains ambiguous. Sequencing input: blood. The TCR was taken from a man younger than 35 with Graves' hyperthyroidism. CDR3 loop: CSARDADYGYTF. CDR3 sequence (DNA): TGCAGTGCTAGGGATGCTGACTATGGCTACACCTTC.